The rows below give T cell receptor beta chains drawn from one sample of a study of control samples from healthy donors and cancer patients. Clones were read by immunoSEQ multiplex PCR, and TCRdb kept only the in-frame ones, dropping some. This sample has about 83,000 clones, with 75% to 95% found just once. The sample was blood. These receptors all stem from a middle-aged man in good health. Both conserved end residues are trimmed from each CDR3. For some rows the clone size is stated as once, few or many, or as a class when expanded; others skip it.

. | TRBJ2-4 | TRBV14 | ASSQDEGSGQSNIQY
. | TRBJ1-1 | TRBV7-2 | ASSSQGGLTEAF
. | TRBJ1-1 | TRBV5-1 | ASSNRDMNTEAF
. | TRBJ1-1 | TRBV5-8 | ASSLLQGAYTEAF
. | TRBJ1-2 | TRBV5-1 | ASSLGDRGSYGYT
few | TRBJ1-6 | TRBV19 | ASTPSGVGVSPLH
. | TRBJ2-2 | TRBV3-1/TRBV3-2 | ASSQAVATGELF
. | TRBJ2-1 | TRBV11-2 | ASSLDRSGGVNEQF
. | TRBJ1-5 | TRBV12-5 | ASGLVQNGNQPQH
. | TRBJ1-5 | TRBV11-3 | ASSPDKMIKQPQH
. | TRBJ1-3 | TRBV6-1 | ASSAGRLETSGNTIY
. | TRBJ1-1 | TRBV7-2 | ASSLDLGGAAF
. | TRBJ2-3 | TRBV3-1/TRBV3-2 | ASSHGQGTHTQY
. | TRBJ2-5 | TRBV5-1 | ASSFTGQGRETQY
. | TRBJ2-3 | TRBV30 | AWSLGGSPGGTQY
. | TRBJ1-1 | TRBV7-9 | ASSFGNTEAF
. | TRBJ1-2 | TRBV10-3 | AITAEANYGYT
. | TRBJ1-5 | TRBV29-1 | SVQFTNSNQPQH
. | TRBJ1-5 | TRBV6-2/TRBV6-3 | ASSDPPGSQPQH
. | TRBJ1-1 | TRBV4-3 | ASSQGPQGSTEAF
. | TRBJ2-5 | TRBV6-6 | ASRQGVETQY
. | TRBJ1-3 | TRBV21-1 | ASSKVEGRTGNTIY
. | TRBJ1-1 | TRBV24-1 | ATPYRDRANTEAF
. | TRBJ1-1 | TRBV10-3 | AIHQAGVNTEAF
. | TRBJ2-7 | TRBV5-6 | ASTRGRSYEQY
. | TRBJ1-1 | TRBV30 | AWSGRGNTEAF
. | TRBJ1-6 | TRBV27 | ASSLSGNSPLH